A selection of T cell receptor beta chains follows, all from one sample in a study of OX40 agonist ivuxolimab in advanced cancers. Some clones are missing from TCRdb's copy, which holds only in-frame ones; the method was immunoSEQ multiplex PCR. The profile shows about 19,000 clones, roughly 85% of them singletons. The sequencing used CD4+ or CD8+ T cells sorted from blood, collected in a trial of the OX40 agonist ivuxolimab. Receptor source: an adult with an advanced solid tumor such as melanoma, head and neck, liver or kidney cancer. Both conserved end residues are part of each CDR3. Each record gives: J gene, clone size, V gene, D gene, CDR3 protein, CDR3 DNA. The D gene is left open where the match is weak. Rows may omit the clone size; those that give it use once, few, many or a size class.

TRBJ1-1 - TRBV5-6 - CASSPQSRDTYTEAFF TGTGCCAGCAGCCCTCAGTCCCGGGACACCTACACTGAAGCTTTCTTT
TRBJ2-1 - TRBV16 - CASSLGAGAHEQFF TGTGCCAGCAGCCTTGGGGCAGGGGCCCATGAGCAGTTCTTC
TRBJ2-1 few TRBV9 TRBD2 CASTRLADRDEQFF TGTGCCAGCACCCGACTAGCGGATAGGGATGAGCAGTTCTTC
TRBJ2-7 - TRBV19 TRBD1 CASTPGQGPYEQYF TGTGCCAGTACCCCAGGACAGGGACCCTACGAGCAGTACTTC
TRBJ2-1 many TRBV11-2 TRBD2 CASRTGVAGRNEQFF TGTGCCAGCAGGACGGGGGTAGCGGGAAGGAATGAGCAGTTCTTC
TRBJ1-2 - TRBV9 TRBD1 CASSVERGQRINYGYTF TGTGCCAGCAGCGTAGAGAGGGGGCAGCGGATTAACTATGGCTACACCTTC
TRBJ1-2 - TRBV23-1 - CASPSEGSRVKDYTF TGCGCCAGCCCCTCGGAGGGCTCGCGGGTCAAAGACTACACCTTC
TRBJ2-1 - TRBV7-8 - CASSPGRVTTRNEQFF TGTGCCAGCAGCCCAGGGCGTGTAACCACGAGGAATGAGCAGTTCTTC
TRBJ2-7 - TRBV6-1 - CASSEEGYEQYF TGTGCCAGCAGTGAAGAGGGGTACGAGCAGTACTTC
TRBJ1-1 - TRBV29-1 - CSVEQGGAFF TGCAGCGTTGAGCAAGGTGGAGCTTTCTTT
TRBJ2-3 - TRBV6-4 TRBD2 CASSPGLAGGTDTQYF TGTGCCAGCAGTCCGGGACTAGCGGGTGGCACAGATACGCAGTATTTT
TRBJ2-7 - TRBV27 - CASSPNARISDEQYF TGTGCCAGCAGTCCGAACGCCCGAATAAGTGACGAGCAGTACTTC
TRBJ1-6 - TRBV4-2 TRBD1 CASSPQGQGGSPLHF TGTGCCAGCAGCCCGCAGGGACAGGGGGGCTCACCCCTCCACTTT
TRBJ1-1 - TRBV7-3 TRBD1 CASSLIPGRQGNTEAFF TGTGCCAGCAGTCTCATACCGGGTAGACAGGGGAACACTGAAGCTTTCTTT
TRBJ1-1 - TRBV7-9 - CASFNRANTEAFF TGTGCCAGCTTTAACAGGGCGAACACTGAAGCTTTCTTT
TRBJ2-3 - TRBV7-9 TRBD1 CASSLKTGSTDTQYF TGTGCCAGCAGCTTAAAGACAGGGTCCACAGATACGCAGTATTTT
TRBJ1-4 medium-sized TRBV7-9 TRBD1 CASSPRQGEKLFF TGTGCCAGCAGCCCCCGACAGGGTGAAAAACTGTTTTTT
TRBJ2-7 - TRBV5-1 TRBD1 CASSFDRGPYEQYF TGCGCCAGCAGCTTTGACAGGGGCCCCTACGAGCAGTACTTC
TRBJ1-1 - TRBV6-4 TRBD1 CASSPGTANTEAFF TGTGCCAGCAGTCCCGGGACAGCGAACACTGAAGCTTTCTTT
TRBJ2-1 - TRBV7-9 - CASSLLDNEQFF TGTGCCAGCAGCCTTCTGGACAATGAGCAGTTCTTC
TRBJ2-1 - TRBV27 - CASSLIGGEQFF TGTGCCAGCAGTTTAATCGGGGGTGAGCAGTTCTTC
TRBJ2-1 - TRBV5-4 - CASSLDLSSYNEQFF TGTGCCAGCAGCTTGGACTTGAGCTCCTACAATGAGCAGTTCTTC
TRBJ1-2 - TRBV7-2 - CASSLFSGTLSSNYGYTF TGTGCCAGCAGCTTGTTTTCCGGGACACTAAGTTCTAACTATGGCTACACCTTC
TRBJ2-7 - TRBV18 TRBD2 CASSPSGGHIYEQYF TGTGCCAGCTCACCAAGCGGGGGACATATCTACGAGCAGTACTTC
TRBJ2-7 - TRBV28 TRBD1 CASSLGGTGGIDEQYF TGTGCCAGCAGTCTGGGTGGGACAGGGGGCATAGACGAGCAGTACTTC
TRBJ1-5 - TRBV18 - CASSLAEGGNQPQHF TGTGCCAGCTCACTCGCCGAGGGAGGAAATCAGCCCCAGCATTTT
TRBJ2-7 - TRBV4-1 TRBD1 CASSWDRPYEQYF TGCGCCAGCAGCTGGGACAGGCCCTACGAGCAGTACTTC
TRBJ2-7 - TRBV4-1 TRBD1 CASSQEQGAPYEQYF TGCGCCAGCAGCCAAGAACAGGGGGCGCCCTACGAGCAGTACTTC
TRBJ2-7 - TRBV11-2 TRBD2 CASSRSGSGPETLYEQYF TGTGCCAGCAGCAGGTCAGGTAGCGGGCCGGAAACACTCTACGAGCAGTACTTC
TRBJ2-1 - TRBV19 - CASSIVQLPNNEQFF TGTGCCAGTAGTATAGTGCAACTTCCGAACAATGAGCAGTTCTTC
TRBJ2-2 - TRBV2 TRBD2 CASLGLAAPGTGELFF TGTGCCAGCCTTGGACTAGCGGCACCGGGCACCGGGGAGCTGTTTTTT
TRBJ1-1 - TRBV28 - CASSLSPISRVGGKAFF TGTGCCAGCAGTTTAAGCCCTATAAGCCGGGTGGGTGGGAAAGCTTTCTTT
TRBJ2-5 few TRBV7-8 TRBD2 CASSQGPPLAGGKETQYF TGTGCCAGCAGCCAAGGACCCCCGCTAGCGGGGGGTAAAGAGACCCAGTACTTC
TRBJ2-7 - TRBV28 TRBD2 CASSNPTEAGDYEQYF TGTGCCAGCAGCAACCCCACTGAAGCGGGAGACTACGAGCAGTACTTC
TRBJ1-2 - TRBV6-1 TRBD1 CASRTGESYTF TGTGCCAGCAGGACAGGGGAAAGCTACACCTTC
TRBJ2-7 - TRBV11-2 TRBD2 CASSLLAGEAYEQYF TGTGCCAGCAGCTTACTAGCGGGAGAAGCCTACGAGCAGTACTTC
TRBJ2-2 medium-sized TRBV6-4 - CASSKVVDTGELFF TGTGCCAGCAGTAAGGTTGTGGACACCGGGGAGCTGTTTTTT
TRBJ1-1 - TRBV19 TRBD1 CASSLLGQEIPMSTEAFF TGTGCCAGTAGTCTGCTTGGACAGGAGATACCCATGAGCACTGAAGCTTTCTTT
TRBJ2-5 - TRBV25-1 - CASSQGGTETQYF TGTGCCAGCAGTCAAGGGGGTACAGAGACCCAGTACTTC
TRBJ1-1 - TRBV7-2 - CASSLGGVGALNTEAFF TGTGCCAGCAGCTTAGGGGGCGTCGGGGCCTTGAACACTGAAGCTTTCTTT
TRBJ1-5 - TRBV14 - CASSQGSGNQPQHF TGTGCCAGCAGCCAAGGCTCCGGCAATCAGCCCCAGCATTTT
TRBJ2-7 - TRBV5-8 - CASRGYEQYF TGTGCCAGCAGGGGCTACGAGCAGTACTTC
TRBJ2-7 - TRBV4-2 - CASSQVPGSNYEQYF TGTGCCAGCAGCCAAGTTCCAGGCTCAAATTACGAGCAGTACTTC
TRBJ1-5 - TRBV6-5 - CASTPGSNQPQHF TGTGCCAGCACCCCGGGTAGCAATCAGCCCCAGCATTTT
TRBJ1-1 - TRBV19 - CASSIRTPAPNTEAFF TGTGCCAGTAGTATCCGGACACCCGCTCCGAACACTGAAGCTTTCTTT
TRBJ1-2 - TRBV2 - CASSSGLSDGYTF TGTGCCAGCAGTAGCGGACTGAGCGATGGCTACACCTTC
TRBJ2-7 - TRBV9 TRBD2 CASSGLAGASYEQYF TGTGCCAGCAGCGGACTAGCGGGAGCCTCCTACGAGCAGTACTTC
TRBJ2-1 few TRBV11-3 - CASSSPNDNEQFF TGTGCCAGCAGCTCCCCGAACGACAATGAGCAGTTCTTC
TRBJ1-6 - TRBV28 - CASSFGGHDNSPLHF TGTGCCAGCAGTTTCGGGGGACATGATAATTCACCCCTCCACTTT
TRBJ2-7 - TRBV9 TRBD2 CASSASGTSGFYEQYF TGTGCCAGCAGCGCCAGCGGGACTAGCGGGTTCTACGAGCAGTACTTC
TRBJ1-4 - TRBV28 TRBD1 CASSFLGQGGSEKLFF TGTGCCAGCAGTTTCCTCGGACAGGGAGGTAGTGAAAAACTGTTTTTT
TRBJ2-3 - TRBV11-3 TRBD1 CASSFGTGHTDTQYF TGTGCCAGCAGCTTTGGGACAGGACACACAGATACGCAGTATTTT
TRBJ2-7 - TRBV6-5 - CASSYSDGSSYEQYF TGTGCCAGCAGTTACTCGGACGGGAGCTCCTACGAGCAGTACTTC
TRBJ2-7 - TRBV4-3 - CASSPSEVSYEQYF TGCGCCAGCAGCCCTAGTGAGGTTTCCTACGAGCAGTACTTC
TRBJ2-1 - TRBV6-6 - CASSQNPGDEQFF TGTGCCAGCAGTCAAAACCCTGGTGATGAGCAGTTCTTC
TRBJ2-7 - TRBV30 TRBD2 CAWSVISGNEQYF TGTGCCTGGAGTGTGATTAGCGGGAACGAGCAGTACTTC